This T cell receptor beta chain was captured by sequencing in a study of blood T cell repertoires in COVID-19. The protocol was immunoSEQ multiplex PCR, while the TCRdb copy is restricted to in-frame clones and leaves out a portion. This sample has approximately 180,000 clones, with approximately 83% found just once. The V gene's germline CDR1 is MDHEN and CDR2 SYDVKM. The V and J ends lost 3 bases and 7 bases respectively, with 12 bases between them. The CDR3 sequence is 13 residues long. V is TRBV28 and J is TRBJ1-1; D uncertain. The receptor's source is a man aged 55 to 69 with acute or convalescent COVID-19. Sequencing was done on a sample of peripheral blood. In DNA form, the CDR3 reads TGTGCCAGCAGTTTGGAAGGGCGGGGTGAAGCTTTCTTT. This translates into CASSLEGRGEAFF.